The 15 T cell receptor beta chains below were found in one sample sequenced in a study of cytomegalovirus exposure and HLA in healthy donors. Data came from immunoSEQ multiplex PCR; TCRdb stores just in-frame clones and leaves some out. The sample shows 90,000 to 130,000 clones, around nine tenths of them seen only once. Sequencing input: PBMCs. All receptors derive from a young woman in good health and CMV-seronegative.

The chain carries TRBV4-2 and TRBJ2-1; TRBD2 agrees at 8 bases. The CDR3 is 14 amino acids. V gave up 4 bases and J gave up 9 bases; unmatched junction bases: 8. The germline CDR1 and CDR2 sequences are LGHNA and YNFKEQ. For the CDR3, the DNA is TGTGCCAGCAGCCGGGCGGGGGGACCCAGTGAGCAGTTCTTC. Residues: CASSRAGGPSEQFF.

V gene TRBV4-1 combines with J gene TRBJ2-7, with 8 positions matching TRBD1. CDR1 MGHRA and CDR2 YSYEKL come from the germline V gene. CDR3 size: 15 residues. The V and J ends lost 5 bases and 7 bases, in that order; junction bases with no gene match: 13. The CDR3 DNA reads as TGCGCCAGCAGCTCAAATCAGGGGGCTTCGGAAGAGCAGTACTTC. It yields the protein CASSSNQGASEEQYF.

CDR3 in amino acids: CSVEMASEGGNQPQHF. CDR3 sequence (DNA): TGCAGCGTTGAAATGGCGAGCGAGGGCGGCAATCAGCCCCAGCATTTT. The genes are TRBV29-1 and TRBJ1-5, with D uncertain. The V gene lost 2 bases and the J gene lost 2 bases, with 16 bases spanning the gap. CDR3 length: 16 residues. The germline V gene has CDR1 SQVTM and CDR2 ANQGSEA.

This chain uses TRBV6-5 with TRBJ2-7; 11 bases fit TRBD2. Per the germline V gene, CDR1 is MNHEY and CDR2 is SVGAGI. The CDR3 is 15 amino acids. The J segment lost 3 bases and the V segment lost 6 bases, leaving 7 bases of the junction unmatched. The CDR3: CASRRLAGTFYEQYF. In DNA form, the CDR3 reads TGTGCCAGCAGGCGACTAGCGGGGACATTCTACGAGCAGTACTTC.

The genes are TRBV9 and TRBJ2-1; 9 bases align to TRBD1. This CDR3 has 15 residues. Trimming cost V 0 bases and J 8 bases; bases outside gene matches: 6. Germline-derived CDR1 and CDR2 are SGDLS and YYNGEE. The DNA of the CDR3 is TGTGCCAGCAGCGTAGAGGGACAGGGTTCCGATGAGCAGTTCTTC. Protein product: CASSVEGQGSDEQFF. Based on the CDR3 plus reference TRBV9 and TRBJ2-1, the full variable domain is DSGVTQTPKHLITATGQRVTLRCSPRSGDLSVYWYQQSLDQGLQFLIQYYNGEERAKGNILERFSAQQFPDLHSELNLSSLELGDSALYFCASSVEGQGSDEQFFGPGTRLTVL.

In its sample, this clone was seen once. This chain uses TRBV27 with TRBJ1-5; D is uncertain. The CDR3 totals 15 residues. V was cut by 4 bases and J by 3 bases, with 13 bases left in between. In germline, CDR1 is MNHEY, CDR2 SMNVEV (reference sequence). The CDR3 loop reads CASSSLGGYNQPQHF. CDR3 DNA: TGTGCCAGCAGTTCCCTGGGAGGTTACAATCAGCCCCAGCATTTT.

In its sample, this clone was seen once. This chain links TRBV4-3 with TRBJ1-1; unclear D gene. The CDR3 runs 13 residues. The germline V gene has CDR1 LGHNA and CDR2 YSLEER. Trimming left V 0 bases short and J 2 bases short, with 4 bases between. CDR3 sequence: CASSQDHNTEAFF. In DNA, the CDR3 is TGCGCCAGCAGCCAAGACCATAACACTGAAGCTTTCTTT.

CDR3: CASSRPSGGPNEQFF. Here the CDR3 DNA reads TGCGCCAGCAGCCGCCCCAGCGGGGGGCCCAATGAGCAGTTCTTC. The rearrangement uses TRBV5-1 and TRBJ2-1, with TRBD2 matching 9 bases. Germline CDR1 is SGHRS and CDR2 is YFSETQ. The junction had 8 bases not matched to a gene; V was cut back by 4 bases and J by 6 bases. This CDR3 contains 15 residues. Together with reference TRBV5-1 and TRBJ2-1, the CDR3 gives the full variable domain: KAGVTQTPRYLIKTRGQQVTLSCSPISGHRSVSWYQQTPGQGLQFLFEYFSETQRNKGNFPGRFSGRQFSNSRSEMNVSTLELGDSALYLCASSRPSGGPNEQFFGPGTRLTVL.

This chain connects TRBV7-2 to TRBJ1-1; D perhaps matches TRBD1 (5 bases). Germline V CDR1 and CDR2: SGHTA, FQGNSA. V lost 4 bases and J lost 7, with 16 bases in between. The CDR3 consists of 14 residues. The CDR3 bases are TGTGCCAGCAGCTCGAGGCGGGACGGTAGTGAAGCTTTCTTT. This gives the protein CASSSRRDGSEAFF.

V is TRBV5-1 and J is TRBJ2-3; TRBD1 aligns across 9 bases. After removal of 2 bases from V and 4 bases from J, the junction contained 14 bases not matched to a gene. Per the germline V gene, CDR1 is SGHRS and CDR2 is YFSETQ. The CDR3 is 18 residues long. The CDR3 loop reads CASSFFLKQGAQADTQYF. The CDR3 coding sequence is TGCGCCAGCAGCTTCTTTTTAAAACAGGGGGCGCAGGCAGATACGCAGTATTTT.

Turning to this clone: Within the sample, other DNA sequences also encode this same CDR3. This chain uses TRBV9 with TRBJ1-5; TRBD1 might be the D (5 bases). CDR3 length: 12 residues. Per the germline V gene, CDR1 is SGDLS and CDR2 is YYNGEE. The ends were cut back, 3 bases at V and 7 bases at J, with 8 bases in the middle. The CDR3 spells CASSGGGQPQHF. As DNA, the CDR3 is TGTGCCAGCAGCGGGGGGGGACAGCCCCAGCATTTT.

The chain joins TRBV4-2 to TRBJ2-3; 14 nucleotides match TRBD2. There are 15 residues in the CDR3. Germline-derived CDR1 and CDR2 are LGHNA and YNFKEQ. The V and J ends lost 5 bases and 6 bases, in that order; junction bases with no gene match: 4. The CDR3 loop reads CASSETSGRVDTQYF. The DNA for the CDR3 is TGTGCCAGCAGCGAGACTAGCGGGAGGGTGGATACGCAGTATTTT.

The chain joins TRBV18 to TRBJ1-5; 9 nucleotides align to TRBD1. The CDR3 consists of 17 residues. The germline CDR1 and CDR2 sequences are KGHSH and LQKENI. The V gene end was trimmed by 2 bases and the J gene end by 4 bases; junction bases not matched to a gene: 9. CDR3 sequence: CASSPNRDRVGNQPQHF. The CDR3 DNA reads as TGTGCCAGCTCACCAAATAGGGACAGGGTAGGGAATCAGCCCCAGCATTTT. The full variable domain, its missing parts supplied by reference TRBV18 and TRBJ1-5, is NAGVMQNPRHLVRRRGQEARLRCSPMKGHSHVYWYRQLPEEGLKFMVYLQKENIIDESGMPKERFSAEFPKEGPSILRIQQVVRGDSAAYFCASSPNRDRVGNQPQHFGDGTRLSIL.

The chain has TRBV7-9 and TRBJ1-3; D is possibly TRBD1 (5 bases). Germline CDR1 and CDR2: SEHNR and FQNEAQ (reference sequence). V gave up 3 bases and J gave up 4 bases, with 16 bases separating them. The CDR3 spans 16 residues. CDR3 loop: CASSFHSQGAGNTIYF. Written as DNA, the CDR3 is TGTGCCAGCAGCTTCCACTCTCAGGGTGCAGGAAACACCATATATTTT.

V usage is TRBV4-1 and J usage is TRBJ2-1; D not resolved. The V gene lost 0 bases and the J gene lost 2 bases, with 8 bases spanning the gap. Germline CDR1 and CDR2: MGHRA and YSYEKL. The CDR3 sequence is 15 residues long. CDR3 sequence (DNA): TGCGCCAGCAGCCAAGACCTAGAGCCCTACAATGAGCAGTTCTTC. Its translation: CASSQDLEPYNEQFF.